A single T cell receptor (beta chain) is shown here with its context. Its antigen is currently unknown. V dropped 2 bases and J dropped 8 bases, with 15 bases sitting between them. In germline, CDR1 is GTSNPN, CDR2 SVGIG (reference sequence). The CDR3 loop spans 14 amino acids. The data were taken from a study of T-cell memory formation after mild COVID-19. Study at large: Across donors, TCR clusters were largely donor specific.

Whole-study results and caveats: Whereas later expanders leaned CD4+, clones contracting day 15 to 85 showed a balanced CD4/CD8 makeup. Mostly located in CM and EM were contracting CD4+ clones, with contracting CD8+ clones located in EMRA. In second-wave clones peaking day 37, SARS-CoV-2 specificity remained unconfirmed.

TCRdb itself ran the 5' RACE reads through MiXCR, one entry per CDR3 protein. This sample has about 290,000 distinct CDR3 sequences, with more than 15% found just once. The sequenced sample was PBMCs or a T cell subset sorted from them (not recorded which). The sequence came from a man aged 18 to 30 who had mild COVID-19 (a few samples of this study predate the infection). Cell type and time point are not known. This sequence joins TRBV30 and TRBJ1-4, with a tentative D call TRBD1 (5 bases). CDR3 residues: CAWSLGQGGEKLFF. The CDR3, as DNA: TGTGCCTGGAGTCTCGGGCAGGGCGGGGAAAAACTGTTTTTT.